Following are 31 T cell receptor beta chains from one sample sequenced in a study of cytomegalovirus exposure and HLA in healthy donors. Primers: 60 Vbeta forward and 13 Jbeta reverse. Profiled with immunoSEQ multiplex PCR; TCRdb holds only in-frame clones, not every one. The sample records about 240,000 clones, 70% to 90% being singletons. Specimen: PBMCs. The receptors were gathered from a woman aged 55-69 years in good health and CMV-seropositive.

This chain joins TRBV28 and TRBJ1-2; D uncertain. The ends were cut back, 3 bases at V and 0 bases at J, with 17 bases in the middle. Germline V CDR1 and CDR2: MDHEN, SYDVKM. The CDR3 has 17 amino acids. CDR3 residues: CASSLMNAALTNYGYTF. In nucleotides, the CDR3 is TGTGCCAGCAGTTTGATGAACGCCGCACTAACTAACTATGGCTACACCTTC.

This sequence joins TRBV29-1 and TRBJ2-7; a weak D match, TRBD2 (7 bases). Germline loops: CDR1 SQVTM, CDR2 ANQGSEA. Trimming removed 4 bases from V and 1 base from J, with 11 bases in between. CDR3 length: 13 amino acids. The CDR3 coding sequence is TGCAGCGTTGGGGGGGGACATTCCTACGAGCAGTACTTC. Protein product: CSVGGGHSYEQYF.

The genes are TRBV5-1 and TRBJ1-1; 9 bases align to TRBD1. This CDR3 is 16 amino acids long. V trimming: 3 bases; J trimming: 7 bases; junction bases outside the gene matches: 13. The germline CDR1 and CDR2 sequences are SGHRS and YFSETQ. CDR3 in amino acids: CASSSKQGAGEGEAFF. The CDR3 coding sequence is TGCGCCAGCAGCTCGAAACAGGGGGCTGGGGAAGGTGAAGCTTTCTTT.

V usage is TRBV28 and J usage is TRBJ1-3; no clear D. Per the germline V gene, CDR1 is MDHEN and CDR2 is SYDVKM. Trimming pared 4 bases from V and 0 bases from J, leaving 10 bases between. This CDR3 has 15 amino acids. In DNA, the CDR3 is TGTGCCAGCAGTTCCGGGGAGTTCTCTGGAAACACCATATATTTT. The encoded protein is CASSSGEFSGNTIYF. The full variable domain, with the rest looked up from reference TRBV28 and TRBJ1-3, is DVKVTQSSRYLVKRTGEKVFLECVQDMDHENMFWYRQDPGLGLRLIYFSYDVKMKEKGDIPEGYSVSREKKERFSLILESASTNQTSMYLCASSSGEFSGNTIYFGEGSWLTVV.

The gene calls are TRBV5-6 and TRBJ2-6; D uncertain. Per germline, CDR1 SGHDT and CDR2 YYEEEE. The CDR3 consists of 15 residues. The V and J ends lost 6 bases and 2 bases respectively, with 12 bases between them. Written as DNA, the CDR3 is TGTGCCAGCACCCTTCAGACAACTGGGGCCAACGTCCTGACTTTC. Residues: CASTLQTTGANVLTF.

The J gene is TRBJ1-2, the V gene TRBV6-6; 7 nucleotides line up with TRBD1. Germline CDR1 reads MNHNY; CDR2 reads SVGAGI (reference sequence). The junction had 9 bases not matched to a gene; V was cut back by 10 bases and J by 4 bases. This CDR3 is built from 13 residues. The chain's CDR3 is CATNQGGPYGYTF. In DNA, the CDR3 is TGTGCCACCAACCAGGGGGGACCCTATGGCTACACCTTC.

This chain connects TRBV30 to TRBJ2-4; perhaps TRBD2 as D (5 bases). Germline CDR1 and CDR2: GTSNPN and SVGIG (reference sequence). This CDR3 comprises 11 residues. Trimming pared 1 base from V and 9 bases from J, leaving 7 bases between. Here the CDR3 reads CAWSGGSIQYF. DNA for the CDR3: TGTGCCTGGAGTGGAGGGAGCATTCAGTACTTC. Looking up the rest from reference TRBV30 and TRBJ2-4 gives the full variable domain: SQTIHQWPATLVQPVGSPLSLECTVEGTSNPNLYWYRQAAGRGLQLLFYSVGIGQISSEVPQNLSASRPQDRQFILSSKKLLLSDSGFYLCAWSGGSIQYFGAGTRLSVL.

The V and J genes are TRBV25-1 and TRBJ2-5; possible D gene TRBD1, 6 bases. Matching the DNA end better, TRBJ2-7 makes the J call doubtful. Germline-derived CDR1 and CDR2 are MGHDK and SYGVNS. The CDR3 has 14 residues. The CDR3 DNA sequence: TGTGCCAGCAGTGAATTGGACAGACCCTACGAGCAGTACTTC. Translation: CASSELDRPYEQYF.

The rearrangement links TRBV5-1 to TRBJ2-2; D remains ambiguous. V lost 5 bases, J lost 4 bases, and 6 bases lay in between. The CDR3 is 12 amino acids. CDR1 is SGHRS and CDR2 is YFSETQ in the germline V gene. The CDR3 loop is CASRTATGELFF. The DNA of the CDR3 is TGCGCCAGCAGGACTGCCACCGGGGAGCTGTTTTTT.

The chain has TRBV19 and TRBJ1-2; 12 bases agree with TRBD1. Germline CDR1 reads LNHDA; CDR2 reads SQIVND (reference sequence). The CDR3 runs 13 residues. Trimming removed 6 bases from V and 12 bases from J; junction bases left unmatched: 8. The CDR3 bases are TGTGCCAGTAGCACCGGGACAGGGGGCGGGAACACCTTC. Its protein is CASSTGTGGGNTF.

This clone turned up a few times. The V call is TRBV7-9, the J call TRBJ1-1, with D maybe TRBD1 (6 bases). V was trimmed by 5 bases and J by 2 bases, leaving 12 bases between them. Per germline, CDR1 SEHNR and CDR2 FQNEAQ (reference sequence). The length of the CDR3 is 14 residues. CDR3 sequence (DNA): TGTGCCAGCAGCGTAACGACAGGAAACACTGAAGCTTTCTTT. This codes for CASSVTTGNTEAFF.

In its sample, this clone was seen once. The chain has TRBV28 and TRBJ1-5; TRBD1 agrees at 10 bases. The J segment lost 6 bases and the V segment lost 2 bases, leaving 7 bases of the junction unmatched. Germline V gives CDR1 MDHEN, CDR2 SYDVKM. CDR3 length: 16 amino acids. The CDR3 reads CASSLTGTGVSQPQHF. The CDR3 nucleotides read TGTGCCAGCAGTTTAACCGGGACAGGGGTAAGTCAGCCCCAGCATTTT.

The CDR3 DNA is TGTGCCAGCAGCCCTGACTTTGCGAACACCGGGGAGCTGTTTTTT. Protein product: CASSPDFANTGELFF. The rearrangement joins TRBV5-6 to TRBJ2-2; D gene ambiguous. The CDR3 extends over 15 amino acids. Germline V CDR1 and CDR2: SGHDT, YYEEEE. V was pared by 4 bases and J by 0 bases, with 10 bases between. Filled out from reference TRBV5-6 and TRBJ2-2, the complete variable domain reads DAGVTQSPTHLIKTRGQQVTLRCSPKSGHDTVSWYQQALGQGPQFIFQYYEEEERQRGNFPDRFSGHQFPNYSSELNVNALLLGDSALYLCASSPDFANTGELFFGEGSRLTVL.

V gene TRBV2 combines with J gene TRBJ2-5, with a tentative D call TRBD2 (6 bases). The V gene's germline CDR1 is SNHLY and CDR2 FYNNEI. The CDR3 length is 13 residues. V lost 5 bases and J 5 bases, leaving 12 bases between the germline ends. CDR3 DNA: TGTGCCAGCAGTTTGGAGGGCGGGGAGACCCAGTACTTC. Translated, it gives CASSLEGGETQYF.

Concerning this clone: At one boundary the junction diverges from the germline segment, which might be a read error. The CDR3 nucleotides are TGTTCCAGCAGCCTAAGTCTCCCTAGCTCTGGGGCCAACGTCCTGACTTTC. Residues: CSSSLSLPSSGANVLTF. The chain uses TRBV7-9 and TRBJ2-6; D unresolved. Germline lookup yields CDR1 SEHNR and CDR2 FQNEAQ (reference sequence). The CDR3 sequence is 17 residues long.

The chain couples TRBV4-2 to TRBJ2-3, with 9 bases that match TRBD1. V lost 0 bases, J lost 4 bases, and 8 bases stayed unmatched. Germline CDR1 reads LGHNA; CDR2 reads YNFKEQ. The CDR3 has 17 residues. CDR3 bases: TGTGCCAGCAGCCAAGAGTGGGCGGGACAGGGATCAGATACGCAGTATTTT. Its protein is CASSQEWAGQGSDTQYF.

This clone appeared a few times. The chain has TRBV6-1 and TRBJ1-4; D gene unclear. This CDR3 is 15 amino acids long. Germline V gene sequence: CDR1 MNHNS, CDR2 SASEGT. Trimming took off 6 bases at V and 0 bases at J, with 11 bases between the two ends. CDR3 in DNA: TGTGCCAGCAGCCCCAGCGGATCAACTAATGAAAAACTGTTTTTT. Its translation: CASSPSGSTNEKLFF.

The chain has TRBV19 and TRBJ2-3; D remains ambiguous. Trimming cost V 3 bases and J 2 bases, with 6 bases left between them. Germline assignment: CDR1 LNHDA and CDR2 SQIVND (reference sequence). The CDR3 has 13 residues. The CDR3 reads CASSIAYTDTQYF. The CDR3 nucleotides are TGTGCCAGTAGTATCGCCTACACAGATACGCAGTATTTT.

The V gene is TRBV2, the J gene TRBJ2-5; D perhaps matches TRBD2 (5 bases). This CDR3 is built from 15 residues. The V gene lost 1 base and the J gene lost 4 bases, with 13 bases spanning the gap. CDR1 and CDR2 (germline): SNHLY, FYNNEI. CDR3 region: CASSEEEGAVETQYF. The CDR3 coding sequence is TGTGCCAGCAGTGAAGAAGAGGGAGCGGTAGAGACCCAGTACTTC. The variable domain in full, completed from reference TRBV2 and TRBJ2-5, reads EPEVTQTPSHQVTQMGQEVILRCVPISNHLYFYWYRQILGQKVEFLVSFYNNEISEKSEIFDDQFSVERPDGSNFTLKIRSTKLEDSAMYFCASSEEEGAVETQYFGPGTRLLVL.

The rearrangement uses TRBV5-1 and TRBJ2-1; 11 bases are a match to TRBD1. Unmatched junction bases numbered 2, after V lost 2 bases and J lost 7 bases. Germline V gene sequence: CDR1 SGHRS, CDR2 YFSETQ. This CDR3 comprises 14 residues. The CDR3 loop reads CASSLGTGGNEQFF. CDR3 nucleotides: TGCGCCAGCAGCTTAGGGACAGGGGGGAATGAGCAGTTCTTC. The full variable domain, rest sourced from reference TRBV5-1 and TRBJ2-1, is KAGVTQTPRYLIKTRGQQVTLSCSPISGHRSVSWYQQTPGQGLQFLFEYFSETQRNKGNFPGRFSGRQFSNSRSEMNVSTLELGDSALYLCASSLGTGGNEQFFGPGTRLTVL.

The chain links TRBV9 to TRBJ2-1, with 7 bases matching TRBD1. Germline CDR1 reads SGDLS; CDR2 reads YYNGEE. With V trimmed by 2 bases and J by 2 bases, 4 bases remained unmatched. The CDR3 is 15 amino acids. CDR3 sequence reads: CASSVDRVTYNEQFF. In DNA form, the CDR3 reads TGTGCCAGCAGCGTCGACAGGGTCACCTACAATGAGCAGTTCTTC. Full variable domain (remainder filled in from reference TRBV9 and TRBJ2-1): DSGVTQTPKHLITATGQRVTLRCSPRSGDLSVYWYQQSLDQGLQFLIQYYNGEERAKGNILERFSAQQFPDLHSELNLSSLELGDSALYFCASSVDRVTYNEQFFGPGTRLTVL.

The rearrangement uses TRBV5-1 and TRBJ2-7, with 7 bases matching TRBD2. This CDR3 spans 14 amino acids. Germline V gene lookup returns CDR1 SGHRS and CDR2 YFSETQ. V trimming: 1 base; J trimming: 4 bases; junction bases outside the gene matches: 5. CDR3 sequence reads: CASSLPTSLYEQYF. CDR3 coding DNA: TGCGCCAGCAGCTTGCCGACTAGCTTGTACGAGCAGTACTTC.

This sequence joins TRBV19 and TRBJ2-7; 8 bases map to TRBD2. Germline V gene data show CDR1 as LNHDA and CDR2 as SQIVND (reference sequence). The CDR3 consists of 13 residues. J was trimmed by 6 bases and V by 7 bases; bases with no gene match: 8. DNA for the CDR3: TGTGCCAGTAACCTAGCGGGCGGGGGCGAGCAGTACTTC. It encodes CASNLAGGGEQYF.

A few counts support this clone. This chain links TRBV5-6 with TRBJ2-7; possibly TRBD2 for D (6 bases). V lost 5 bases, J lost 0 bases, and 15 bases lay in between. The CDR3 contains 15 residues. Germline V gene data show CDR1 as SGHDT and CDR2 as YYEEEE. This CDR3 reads CASRTSRDFSYEQYF. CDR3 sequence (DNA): TGTGCCAGCAGGACCTCCCGGGACTTCTCCTACGAGCAGTACTTC.

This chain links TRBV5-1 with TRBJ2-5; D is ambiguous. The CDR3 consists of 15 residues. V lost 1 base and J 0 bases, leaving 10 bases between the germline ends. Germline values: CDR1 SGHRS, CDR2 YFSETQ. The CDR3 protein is CASSLIPGYQETQYF. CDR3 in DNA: TGCGCCAGCAGCTTGATACCCGGGTACCAAGAGACCCAGTACTTC.

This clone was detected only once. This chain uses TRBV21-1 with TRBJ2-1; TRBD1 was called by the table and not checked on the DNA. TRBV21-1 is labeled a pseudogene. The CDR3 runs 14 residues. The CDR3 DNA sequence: TGTGCCAGCAGCAATGTAACAGGGGGATATGAGCAGTTCTTC. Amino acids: CASSNVTGGYEQFF.

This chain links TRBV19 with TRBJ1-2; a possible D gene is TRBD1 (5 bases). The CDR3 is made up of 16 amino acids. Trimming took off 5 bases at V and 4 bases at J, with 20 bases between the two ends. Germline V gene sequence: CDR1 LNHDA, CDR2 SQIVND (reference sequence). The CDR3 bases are TGTGCCAGTAGTCCCCGCCAGGGCTACCGCGTCTATGGCTACACCTTC. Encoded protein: CASSPRQGYRVYGYTF.

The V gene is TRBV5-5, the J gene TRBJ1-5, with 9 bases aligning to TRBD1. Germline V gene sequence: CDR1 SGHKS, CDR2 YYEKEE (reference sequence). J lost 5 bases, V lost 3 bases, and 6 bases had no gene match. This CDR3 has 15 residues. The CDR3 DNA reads TGTGCCAGCAGCTCCCGGGACAGGGTTTATCAGCCCCAGCATTTT. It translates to CASSSRDRVYQPQHF. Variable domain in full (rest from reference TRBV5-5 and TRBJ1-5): DAGVTQSPTHLIKTRGQQVTLRCSPISGHKSVSWYQQVLGQGPQFIFQYYEKEERGRGNFPDRFSARQFPNYSSELNVNALLLGDSALYLCASSSRDRVYQPQHFGDGTRLSIL.

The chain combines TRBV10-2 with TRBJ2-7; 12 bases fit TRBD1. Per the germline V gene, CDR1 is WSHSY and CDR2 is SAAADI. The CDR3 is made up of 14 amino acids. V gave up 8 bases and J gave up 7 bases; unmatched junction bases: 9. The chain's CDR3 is CASRPGQGALEQYF. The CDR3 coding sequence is TGCGCCAGCCGCCCGGGACAGGGGGCGTTGGAGCAGTACTTC.

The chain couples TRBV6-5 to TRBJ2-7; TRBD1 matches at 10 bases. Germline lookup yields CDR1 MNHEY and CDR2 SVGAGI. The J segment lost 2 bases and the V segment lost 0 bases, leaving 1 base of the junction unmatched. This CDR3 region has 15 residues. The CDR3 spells CASSYSGQGAYEQYF. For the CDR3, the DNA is TGTGCCAGCAGTTACTCCGGACAGGGGGCCTACGAGCAGTACTTC.

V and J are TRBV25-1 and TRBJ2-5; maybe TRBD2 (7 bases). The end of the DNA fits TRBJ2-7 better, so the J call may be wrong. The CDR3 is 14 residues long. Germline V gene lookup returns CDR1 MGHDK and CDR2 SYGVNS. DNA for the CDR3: TGTGCCAGCTCCTCAGGGGAGGGTGCCTACGAGCAGTACTTC. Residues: CASSSGEGAYEQYF.